The source of this T cell receptor beta chain is a study of beta chain features in type 1 diabetes (dated by TCRdb to 2016 to 2019). About the study as a whole: Mean age, gender distribution, total cell number and subset yield did not differ between patients and healthy donors. Across all samples, approximately 98,000,000 sorted cells were examined, and cell number per subset correlated strongly with RNA yield. The study compared TCRB repertoires of sorted circulating CD4+ T cell subsets between recently diagnosed type 1 diabetes patients and matched healthy donors. Regulatory and stem cell-like memory subsets were isolated from only 8 patients and about 8 healthy donors, whereas naive and central memory subsets came from all 30 or so donors.

Concerning this clone itself: What antigen it recognizes has not been identified. Base qualities are not recorded, but no much larger clone differs from it by a single base.

Beyond this particular receptor, the publication reports: At VDJ recombination sites, type 1 diabetes patients had fewer insertions and more deleted nucleotides, which implies abnormalities in thymic rearrangement. Because the HLA sub-analyses included only small numbers of individuals, any influence of HLA type on TCRB rearrangement was left unresolved. Type 1 diabetes patients showed a moderate but significant shortening of TCRB CDR3 length in all four CD4+ subsets. Shorter templates might have been favored by PCR, but patient and control samples were amplified and corrected together, so both groups would have been affected equally by any skew. Sequencing cDNA rather than genomic DNA could over-represent highly expressing activated cells, although activation and CD3 levels did not differ between groups. The naive, central memory and regulatory TCRB repertoires appeared to resemble one another more closely among patients than among healthy donors.

Trimming costs V 3 bases and J 3 bases, and their ends lie 16 bases apart. In the germline V gene, CDR1 corresponds to ENHRY and CDR2 to SYGVKD. Including cysteine and phenylalanine, the CDR3 has 16 amino acids. The read is trimmed to its CDR3 DNA, 48 bases read in frame from base 1. All of the isolated RNA was reverse transcribed with the High Capacity cDNA Reverse Transcription Kit, so expressed TCRB transcripts were sequenced. Deep immunoSEQ sequencing was applied to naive, central memory and regulatory T cell samples, giving an average of roughly 3.5 million total reads per sample. After sorted cells were lysed in RLT buffer, RNA was extracted with DNase-treated RNeasy Micro or Mini kits, with the choice depending on cell number. To prevent cross-contamination, every cell subset was processed on its own, while patient and healthy donor samples were processed together. The immunoSEQ multiplex PCR was used to amplify TCRB sequences from cDNA, generating 87-bp fragments that spanned the CDR3 region. Amplicons were sequenced on the Illumina HiSeq platform. Per the original workflow: Synthetic template baselines were used to correct PCR bias computationally, reads within Hamming distance 2 were collapsed together, and singletons that could not be merged were discarded. Reads were aligned to IMGT to assign V, D and J genes, CDR3 length, and insertions or deletions at six rearrangement sites. Within each subset, clonotype counts were normalized to sorted cell number, and only after that were true diversity and Gini coefficients computed with the tcR R package. The overlap coefficient, calculated on TCRB nucleotide sequences, was used to quantify repertoire sharing. Out-of-frame TCRB sequences from naive cells were analyzed as a proxy for the pre-selection repertoire. In its TCRdb copy, this immuneACCESS table keeps in-frame sequences only and misses some clones. Where compared with another copy, unresolved V genes explain less than half of these, and the others have no known cause. V and J calls and clone size are those listed in that table; D and trimming were worked out from the DNA. Across this sample there are hundreds of thousands of clones, with 11% to 15% seen only once. Clones ranked in the top ten supply approximately 0.035% of the sample.

A single peripheral blood draw of about 116 mL on average was collected from each donor into heparinised tubes. A BD FACSAria II and a panel including CD45RO, CCR7, CD25, CD127, CD95 and CD27 were used to sort naive, central memory, regulatory and stem cell-like memory CD4+ T cells. All sorted populations exceeded 95% purity. Right away, PBMCs were isolated by Lymphoprep density gradient centrifugation and were stained directly, with no culture step. To minimize batch effects, samples were stained and sorted in pairs, one healthy donor with one patient per experiment. The clonotype originates from a man aged 25 to 45 in good health. The rearrangement combines TRBV10-3 with TRBJ2-3; the D gene is not confidently resolved. The sample comprised naive CD4+ T cells from blood. This sample's cell subset or site label indicates: true naive CD4+ T cells. The CDR3 protein sequence reads: CAISDFLEKSTDTQYF. The nucleotide sequence reads TGTGCCATCAGTGATTTTTTGGAAAAGAGTACAGATACGCAGTATTTT.